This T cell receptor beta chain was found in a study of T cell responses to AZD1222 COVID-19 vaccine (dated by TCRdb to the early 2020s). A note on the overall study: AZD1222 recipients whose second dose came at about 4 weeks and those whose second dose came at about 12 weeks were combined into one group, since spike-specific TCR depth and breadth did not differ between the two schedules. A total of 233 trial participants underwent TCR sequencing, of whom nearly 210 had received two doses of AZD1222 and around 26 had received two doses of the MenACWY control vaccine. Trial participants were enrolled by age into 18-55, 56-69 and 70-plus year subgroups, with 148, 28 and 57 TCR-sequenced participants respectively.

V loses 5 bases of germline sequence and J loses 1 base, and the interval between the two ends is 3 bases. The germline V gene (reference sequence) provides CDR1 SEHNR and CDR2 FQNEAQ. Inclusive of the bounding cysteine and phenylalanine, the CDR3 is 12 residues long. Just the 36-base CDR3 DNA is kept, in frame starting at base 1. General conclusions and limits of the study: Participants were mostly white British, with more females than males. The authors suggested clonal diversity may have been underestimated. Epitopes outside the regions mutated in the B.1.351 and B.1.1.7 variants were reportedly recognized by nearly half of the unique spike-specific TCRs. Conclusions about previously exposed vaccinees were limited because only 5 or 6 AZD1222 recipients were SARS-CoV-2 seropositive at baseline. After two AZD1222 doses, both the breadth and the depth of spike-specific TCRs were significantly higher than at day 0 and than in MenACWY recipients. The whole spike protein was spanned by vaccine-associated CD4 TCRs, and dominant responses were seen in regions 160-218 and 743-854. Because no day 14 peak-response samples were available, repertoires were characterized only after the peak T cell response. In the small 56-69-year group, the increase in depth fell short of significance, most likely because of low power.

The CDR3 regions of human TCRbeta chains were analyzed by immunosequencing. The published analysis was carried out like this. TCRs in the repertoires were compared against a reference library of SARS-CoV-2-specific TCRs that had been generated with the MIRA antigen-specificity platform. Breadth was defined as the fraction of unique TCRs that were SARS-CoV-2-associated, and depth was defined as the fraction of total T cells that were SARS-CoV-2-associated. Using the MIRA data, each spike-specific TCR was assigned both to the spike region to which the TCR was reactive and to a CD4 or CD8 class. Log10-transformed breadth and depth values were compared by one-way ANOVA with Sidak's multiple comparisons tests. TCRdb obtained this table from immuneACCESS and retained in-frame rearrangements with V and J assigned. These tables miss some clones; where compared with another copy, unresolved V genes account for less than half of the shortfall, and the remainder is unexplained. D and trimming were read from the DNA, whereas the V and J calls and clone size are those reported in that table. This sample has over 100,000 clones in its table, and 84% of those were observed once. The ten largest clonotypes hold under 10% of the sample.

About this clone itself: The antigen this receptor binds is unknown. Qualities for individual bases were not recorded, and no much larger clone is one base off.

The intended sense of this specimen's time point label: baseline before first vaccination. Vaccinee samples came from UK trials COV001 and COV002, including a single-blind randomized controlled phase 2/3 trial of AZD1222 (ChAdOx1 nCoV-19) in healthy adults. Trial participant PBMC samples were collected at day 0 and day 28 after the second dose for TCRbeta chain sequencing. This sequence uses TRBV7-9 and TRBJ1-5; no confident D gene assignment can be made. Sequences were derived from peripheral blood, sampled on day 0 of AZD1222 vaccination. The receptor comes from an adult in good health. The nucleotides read TGTGCCAGCAGCCTCAGCAATCAGCCCCAGCATTTT. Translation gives CASSLSNQPQHF.